A selection of T cell receptor beta chains follows, all from one sample in a study of T cell responses to AZD1222 COVID-19 vaccine. Repertoires were generated with immunoSEQ multiplex PCR, while TCRdb's copy carries only in-frame clones and drops some. The table lists 87,000 or so clones, approximately 91% of them singletons, with 3.5% to 4% in the top ten. Sequenced here: peripheral blood, sampled on day 0 of AZD1222 vaccination. These receptors came from an adult in good health. Each CDR3 is given with its conserved first and last residue. A D gene is named only where the DNA matches it firmly. For some rows the clone size is stated as once, few or many, or as a class when expanded; others skip it.

TRBV4-2	NA	NA	TRBJ2-2	CASSQDYAGPGGELFF	TGTGCCAGCAGCCAAGATTACGCAGGGCCCGGCGGGGAGCTGTTTTTT
TRBV2	NA	TRBD1	TRBJ1-6	CASRNRGETYNSPLHF	TGTGCCAGCAGGAACAGGGGGGAAACCTATAATTCACCCCTCCACTTT
TRBV6-1	NA	NA	TRBJ2-2	CASSELGDTGELFF	TGTGCCAGCAGTGAACTTGGGGACACCGGGGAGCTGTTTTTT
TRBV5-5	few	NA	TRBJ1-2	CASSSQTISRSGGTF	TGTGCCAGCAGCTCTCAGACAATTAGCCGCTCCGGGGGCACCTTC
TRBV9	NA	NA	TRBJ1-5	CASSDGQFGGPQHF	TGTGCCAGCAGCGACGGACAGTTCGGGGGGCCCCAGCATTTT
TRBV6-2/TRBV6-3	NA	TRBD1	TRBJ1-2	CASSRPGTVNYGYTF	TGTGCCAGCAGTCGTCCCGGGACAGTTAACTATGGCTACACCTTC
TRBV28	NA	NA	TRBJ1-5	CASRDFNQPQHF	TGTGCCAGCAGGGATTTTAATCAGCCCCAGCATTTT
TRBV3-1/TRBV3-2	once	NA	TRBJ1-4	CASSQGRSHSGKLFF	TGTGCCAGCAGCCAAGGACGATCTCACTCGGGAAAACTGTTTTTT
TRBV21-1	NA	NA	TRBJ2-7	CASSKSTPYEQYF	TGTGCCAGCAGCAAAAGTACCCCCTACGAGCAGTACTTC
TRBV19	NA	NA	TRBJ1-4	CATYYGEKLFF	TGTGCCACCTACTATGGTGAAAAACTGTTTTTT
TRBV4-3	medium-sized	TRBD1	TRBJ1-3	CASSQSTGAGGNTIYF	TGCGCCAGCAGCCAGTCGACAGGGGCCGGGGGAAACACCATATATTTT
TRBV6-5	NA	NA	TRBJ1-5	CASSYGGGGGNQPQHF	TGTGCCAGCAGTTACGGGGGGGGAGGGGGCAATCAGCCCCAGCATTTT
TRBV6-2/TRBV6-3	NA	NA	TRBJ1-2	CASSYPQGRGNYGYTF	TGTGCCAGCAGTTACCCCCAGGGGCGGGGTAACTATGGCTACACCTTC
TRBV7-2	NA	NA	TRBJ2-7	CASSFRWGEQYF	TGTGCCAGCAGCTTTAGGTGGGGCGAGCAGTACTTC
TRBV5-6	once	NA	TRBJ1-6	CASTTTAYRAAPLHF	TGTGCCAGCACCACTACCGCCTACAGGGCGGCACCCCTCCACTTT
TRBV6-5	NA	NA	TRBJ2-7	CASSRDHEQYF	TGTGCCAGCAGCCGTGACCACGAGCAGTACTTC